The 14 T cell receptor beta chains reported below all come from one sample, sequenced in a study of T cell clonality in common variable immunodeficiency. Study-wide points: Fewer deletions and N-nucleotide insertions were reportedly seen in common variable immunodeficiency TCR beta sequences.

No antigen is known for these receptors. This table comes from immunoSEQ multiplex PCR, and its TCRdb copy is limited to in-frame clones, with some not included. The specimen has more than 20,000 clones, none found just once. The sample was peripheral blood mononuclear cells. These receptor sequences come from a human donor with common variable immunodeficiency.

On this clone itself: The CDR3 end falls 3 residues outside the read, so it is completed with the germline J gene. This chain links TRBV10-2 with TRBJ1-1; TRBD1 aligns across 8 bases. Germline V gene sequence: CDR1 WSHSY, CDR2 SAAADI. The CDR3 is made up of 13 amino acids. Trimming took 6 bases from V and 4 from J; bases not matched to a gene: 4. CDR3 in amino acids: CASSETGGTEAFF. CDR3 bases read: TGCGCCAGCAGCGAAACAGGGGGCACTGAA.

This clone was recorded many times. The read ends 3 residues before the CDR3 terminus; that terminus is restored from the germline J gene. The chain links TRBV19 to TRBJ1-2; 7 bases line up with TRBD1. Germline V CDR1 and CDR2: LNHDA, SQIVND (reference sequence). The CDR3 has 13 residues. V gave up 5 bases and J gave up 4 bases; unmatched junction bases: 4. The CDR3 DNA, read in part, is TGTGCCAGTAGTGGGGGACAGTTCTATGGC. Its translation: CASSGGQFYG. The CDR3 reads in full as CASSGGQFYGYTF.

This clone was seen repeatedly, ten times or more. The read comes to an end 3 residues before the CDR3 does, leaving the germline J gene to fill in the end. The chain couples TRBV5-1 to TRBJ2-3; TRBD1 aligns across 8 bases. Germline V CDR1 and CDR2: SGHRS, YFSETQ. The V and J ends lost 3 bases and 5 bases, in that order; junction bases with no gene match: 5. This CDR3 is built from 14 residues. The sequenced part of the CDR3 DNA is TGCGCCAGCAGCTCGACAGGGGCTGAAGATACG. Amino acid sequence: CASSSTGAEDT. The entire CDR3 is CASSSTGAEDTQYF.

In this sample, this clone turned up many times. The CDR3 end lies 3 residues beyond the end of the read and is filled in from the germline J gene. V is TRBV14 and J is TRBJ1-1; D is possibly TRBD1 (5 bases). The CDR3 contains 14 residues. Germline-derived CDR1 and CDR2 are SGHDN and FVKESK. The V end lost 5 bases, the J end lost 4 bases, and 14 bases lay between the germline ends. CDR3: CASSSRQWGTEAFF. The CDR3 bases that were read are TGTGCCAGCAGCTCGCGACAGTGGGGCACTGAA. The variable domain in full, completed from reference TRBV14 and TRBJ1-1, reads EAGVTQFPSHSVIEKGQTVTLRCDPISGHDNLYWYRRVMGKEIKFLLHFVKESKQDESGMPNNRFLAERTGGTYSTLKVQPAELEDSGVYFCASSSRQWGTEAFFGQGTRLTVV.

This clone came up many times. The read ends 3 residues shy of where the CDR3 ends; the end is completed using the germline J gene. The chain uses TRBV6-2 or TRBV6-3 and TRBJ1-1; 10 bases are a match to TRBD1. This CDR3 has 17 amino acids. Losses at the gene ends were 6 bases for V and 6 bases for J; bases not matched to a gene: 16. Germline values: CDR1 MNHEY, CDR2 SVGEGT. Incomplete CDR3 DNA: TGTGCCAGCAGCCAAACTGTCCGGGACAGGGGTCTTTCTGAA. The encoded protein is CASSQTVRDRGLSE. The complete CDR3 reads CASSQTVRDRGLSEAFF.

This clone was found many times. The sequence runs out 3 residues before the end of the CDR3; the remainder is reconstructed from the germline J gene. The V and J genes are TRBV5-4 and TRBJ2-7, with TRBD2 matching 7 bases. This CDR3 comprises 15 residues. Germline-derived CDR1 and CDR2 are SGHNT and YYREEE (reference sequence). V lost 6 bases to trimming and J lost 1 base; unmatched junction nucleotides: 10. The CDR3 reads CASTSDSGASYEQYF. The covered CDR3 bases are TGTGCCAGCACCTCCGACAGCGGGGCATCCTACGAG.

The sample holds many counts of this clone. The read halts 3 residues ahead of the CDR3 end, with the missing end drawn from the germline J gene. V is TRBV19 and J is TRBJ2-3; 8 positions match TRBD2. The junction had 6 bases not matched to a gene; V was cut back by 0 bases and J by 4 bases. The CDR3 is made up of 16 amino acids. Germline CDR1 reads LNHDA; CDR2 reads SQIVND (reference sequence). CDR3 bases read: TGTGCCAGTAGTATAGAGGGCGGGGGGCTAGCAGATACG. Translating it yields CASSIEGGGLADT. Given in full, the CDR3 is CASSIEGGGLADTQYF.

There are many counts of this clone. The sequenced fragment ends 3 residues before the CDR3 boundary, so the rest is inferred from the germline J gene. The chain carries TRBV18 and TRBJ2-7; D may be TRBD1 (7 bases). The CDR3 contains 13 residues. V lost 3 bases and J 5 bases, leaving 11 bases between the germline ends. Germline values: CDR1 KGHSH, CDR2 LQKENI. Partial CDR3 DNA: TGTGCCAGCTCACCGCGCAGGGGGGACGAG. It specifies CASSPRRGDE. The whole CDR3 region reads CASSPRRGDEQYF.

Ten or more counts support this clone. The read gets to within 3 residues of the CDR3 end, and the germline J gene fills in the rest. This chain joins TRBV6-4 and TRBJ2-2, with a weak D call TRBD1 (6 bases). CDR1 is MRHNA, CDR2 SNTAGT, per germline. The CDR3 extends over 15 amino acids. The V and J ends lost 2 bases and 3 bases respectively, with 10 bases between them. The CDR3 DNA, read in part, is TGTGCCAGCAGTGACGGGGCAGGGGACACCGGGGAG. Amino acid sequence: CASSDGAGDTGE. The complete CDR3 protein is CASSDGAGDTGELFF.

This clone showed up many times. Coverage ceases 3 residues before the CDR3 finishes, and the germline J gene fills in the end. The chain couples TRBV11-3 to TRBJ1-1; 8 bases match TRBD1. CDR1 is SGHNT, CDR2 YENEEA, per germline. V shed 4 bases and J 1 base; nucleotides not matched to a gene: 2. This CDR3 contains 14 residues. The covered CDR3 bases are TGTGCCAGCAGCTCGGGACAGGAGAACACTGAA. Translating gives CASSSGQENTE. In full, the CDR3 is CASSSGQENTEAFF.

Points on this clone: With the read ending 3 residues before the CDR3 end, the germline J gene is used to fill in that end. V usage is TRBV18 and J usage is TRBJ1-1; TRBD1 matches at 8 bases. The CDR3 spans 16 residues. The germline V gene has CDR1 KGHSH and CDR2 LQKENI. V lost 3 bases and J lost 1; bases outside the gene matches: 7. CDR3 DNA (partial): TGTGCCAGCTCACCGCTACGGACAGGGAGGAACACTGAA. Its translation is CASSPLRTGRNTE. The entire CDR3 sequence reads CASSPLRTGRNTEAFF.

This clone was seen only a few times. The CDR3 goes on 3 residues after the read ends, and that part is filled in from the germline J gene. The rearrangement uses TRBV2 and TRBJ1-5, with a tentative D call TRBD1 (5 bases). V was clipped by 4 bases and J by 5 bases, with 12 bases between them. CDR1 and CDR2 from the germline V gene are SNHLY and FYNNEI. This CDR3 region has 14 residues. The sequenced part of the CDR3 DNA is TGTGCCAGCAGTGCTTCGACAGATTATCAGCCC. Residues: CASSASTDYQP. The whole CDR3 sequence is CASSASTDYQPQHF. Together with reference TRBV2 and TRBJ1-5, the CDR3 gives the full variable domain: EPEVTQTPSHQVTQMGQEVILRCVPISNHLYFYWYRQILGQKVEFLVSFYNNEISEKSEIFDDQFSVERPDGSNFTLKIRSTKLEDSAMYFCASSASTDYQPQHFGDGTRLSIL.

This clone was picked up many times. A read error may account for a junction end that differs from germline. Read sequence stops 3 residues before the CDR3 end, and the germline J gene provides the missing end. The rearrangement uses TRBV4-2 and TRBJ2-7; D uncertain. From germline, CDR1 is LGHNA and CDR2 YNFKEQ. The CDR3 is made up of 10 amino acids. CDR3 bases read: TGCGCCAGCAGCCCACTCGAG. This codes for CASSPLE. In full, the CDR3 is CASSPLEQYF.

There are many counts of this clone. Read coverage stops 3 residues before the CDR3 terminus; the germline J gene supplies the remainder. The chain combines TRBV6-2 or TRBV6-3 with TRBJ2-7; 8 bases line up with TRBD1. V gave up 6 bases and J gave up 6 bases; unmatched junction bases: 7. This CDR3 comprises 13 residues. Germline CDR1 MNHEY, CDR2 SVGEGT. The sequenced CDR3 bases are TGTGCCAGCAGATGGACAGGGATCCCCGAG. Amino acids: CASRWTGIPE. The whole CDR3 protein is CASRWTGIPEQYF.